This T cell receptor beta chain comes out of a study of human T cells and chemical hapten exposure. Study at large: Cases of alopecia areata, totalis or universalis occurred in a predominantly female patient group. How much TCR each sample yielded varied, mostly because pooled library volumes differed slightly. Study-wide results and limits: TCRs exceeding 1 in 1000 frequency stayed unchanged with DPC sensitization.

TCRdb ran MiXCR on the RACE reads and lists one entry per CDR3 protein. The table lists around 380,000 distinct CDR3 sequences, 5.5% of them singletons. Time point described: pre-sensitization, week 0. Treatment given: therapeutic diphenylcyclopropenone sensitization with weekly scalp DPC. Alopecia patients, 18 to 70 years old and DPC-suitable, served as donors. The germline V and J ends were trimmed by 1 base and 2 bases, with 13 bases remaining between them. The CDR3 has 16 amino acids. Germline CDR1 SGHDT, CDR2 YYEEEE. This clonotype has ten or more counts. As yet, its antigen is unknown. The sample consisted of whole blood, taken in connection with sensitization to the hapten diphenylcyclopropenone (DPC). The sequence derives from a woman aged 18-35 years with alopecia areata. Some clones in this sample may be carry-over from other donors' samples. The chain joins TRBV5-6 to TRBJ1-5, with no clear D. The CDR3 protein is CASSLSSYWGNQPQHF. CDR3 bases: TGTGCCAGCAGCTTGAGCAGTTATTGGGGCAATCAGCCCCAGCATTTT.